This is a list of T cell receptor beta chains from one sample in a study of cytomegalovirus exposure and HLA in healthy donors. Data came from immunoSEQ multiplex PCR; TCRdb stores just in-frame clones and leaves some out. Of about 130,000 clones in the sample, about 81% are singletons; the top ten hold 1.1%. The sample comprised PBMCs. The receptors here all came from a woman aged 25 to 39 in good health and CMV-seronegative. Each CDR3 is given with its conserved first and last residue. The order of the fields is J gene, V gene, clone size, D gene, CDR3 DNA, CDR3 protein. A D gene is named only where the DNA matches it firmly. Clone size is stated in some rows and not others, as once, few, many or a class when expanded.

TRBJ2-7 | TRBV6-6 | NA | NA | TGTGCCAGCAGTTACTCCGTGTACGAGCAGTACTTC | CASSYSVYEQYF
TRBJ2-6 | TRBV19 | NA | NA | TGTGCCAGTAGTACCCAGCGGGCTGGGGCCAACGTCCTGACTTTC | CASSTQRAGANVLTF
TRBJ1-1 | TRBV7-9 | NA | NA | TGTGCCAGCAGCGATACAGGGAAAGGCAGAGAAGCTTTCTTT | CASSDTGKGREAFF
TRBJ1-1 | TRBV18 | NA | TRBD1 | TGTGCCAGCTCACGGGGAGGAAGGAAGGGGGCTGGGACTGAAGCTTTCTTT | CASSRGGRKGAGTEAFF
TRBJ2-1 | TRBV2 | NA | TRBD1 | TGTGCCAGCAGTGTCCCCCCCGGGACAGGGGGCATCTACAATGAGCAGTTCTTC | CASSVPPGTGGIYNEQFF
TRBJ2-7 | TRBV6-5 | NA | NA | TGTGCCAGCAGTTACTTGCGGGGACGGAGCTCCTACGAGCAGTACTTC | CASSYLRGRSSYEQYF
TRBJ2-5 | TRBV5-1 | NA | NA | TGCGCCAGCAGCTTGGCTGAAGAGACCCAGTACTTC | CASSLAEETQYF
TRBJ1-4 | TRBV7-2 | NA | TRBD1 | TGTGCCAGCAGCCAGAGGAACAGGGGGCGCGGTGAAAAACTGTTTTTT | CASSQRNRGRGEKLFF
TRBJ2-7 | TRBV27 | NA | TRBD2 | TGTGCCAGCAGTGTTCCTAGCGGGAGGGCCCCCTACGAGCAGTACTTC | CASSVPSGRAPYEQYF
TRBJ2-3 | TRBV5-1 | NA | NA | TGCGCCAGCAGCTTGATAGGGGGAGATAGCACAGATACGCAGTATTTT | CASSLIGGDSTDTQYF
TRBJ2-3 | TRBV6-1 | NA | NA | TGTGCCAGCAGTGAAGCCCTACCCGCCTTAGATACGCAGTATTTT | CASSEALPALDTQYF
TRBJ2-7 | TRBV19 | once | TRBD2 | TGTGCCAGTAGTACAGGACTAGCGGGAGTGTTCCCCTACGAGCAGTACTTC | CASSTGLAGVFPYEQYF
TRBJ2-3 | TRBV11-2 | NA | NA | TGTGCCAGCAGCCGAGTGGTTGGTGCAGATACGCAGTATTTT | CASSRVVGADTQYF
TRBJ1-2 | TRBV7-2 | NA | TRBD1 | TGTGCCAGCAGCTCAAGACAGGGGGCTGTCATAAGGGATGGCTACACCTTC | CASSSRQGAVIRDGYTF
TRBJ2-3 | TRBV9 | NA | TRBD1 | TGTGCCAGCAGCTCACAGGGGGTGGATACGCAGTATTTT | CASSSQGVDTQYF
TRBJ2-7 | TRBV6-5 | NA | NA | TGTGCCAGCAGTTACGGGGGGGGGCGAATGGACGAGCAGTACTTC | CASSYGGGRMDEQYF
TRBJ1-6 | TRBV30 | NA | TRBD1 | TGTGCCTGGAGTTTGACAGGGGGTTCACCCCTCCACTTT | CAWSLTGGSPLHF
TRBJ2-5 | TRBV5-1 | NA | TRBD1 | TGCGCCAGCAGCTTAGGGGGCGGGGAGACCCAGTACTTC | CASSLGGGETQYF
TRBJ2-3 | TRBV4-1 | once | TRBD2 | TGCGCCAGCAGCCAAGGACTAGCGGGGAGGTTTGATACGCAGTATTTT | CASSQGLAGRFDTQYF
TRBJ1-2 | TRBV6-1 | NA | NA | TGTGCCAGCAGTGAATCCCCAGGGTCTAACTATGGCTACACCTTC | CASSESPGSNYGYTF
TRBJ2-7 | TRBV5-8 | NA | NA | TGTGCCAGCAGCTTCAGGGGCCACCCAGGTTACGAGCAGTACTTC | CASSFRGHPGYEQYF
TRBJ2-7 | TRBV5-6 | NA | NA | TGTGCCAGCAGCTCGGGGAGTGTGGGCCACGAGCAGTACTTC | CASSSGSVGHEQYF
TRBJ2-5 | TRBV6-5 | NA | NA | TGTGCCAGCAGTTGGTCTACCCCGCAAGAGACCCAGTACTTC | CASSWSTPQETQYF
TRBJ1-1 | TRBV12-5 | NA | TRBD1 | TGTGCTAGTGGTTCCCTCGGGGCGGGACAGGGGAACACTGAAGCTTTCTTT | CASGSLGAGQGNTEAFF
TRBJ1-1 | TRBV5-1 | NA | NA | TGCGCCAGCAGCTATTACGGGGGGTTCACTGAAGCTTTCTTT | CASSYYGGFTEAFF
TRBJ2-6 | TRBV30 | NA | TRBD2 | TGTGCCTGGAATACGGGGGGCTCTGGGGCCAACGTCCTGACTTTC | CAWNTGGSGANVLTF
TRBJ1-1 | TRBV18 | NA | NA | TGTGCCAGCTCACCACCGTCTATCTCTGAAGCTTTCTTT | CASSPPSISEAFF
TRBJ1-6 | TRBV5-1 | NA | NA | TGCGCCAGCAGCTTAGGGGCAGGGATTAATTCACCCCTCCACTTT | CASSLGAGINSPLHF
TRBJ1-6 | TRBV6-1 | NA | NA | TGTGCCAGCAGTACAGACCTAGCGGGCTACTCACCCCTCCACTTT | CASSTDLAGYSPLHF
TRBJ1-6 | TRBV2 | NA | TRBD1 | TGTGCCAGCAGTGAATGGACAGGGGGACAATCACCCCTCCACTTT | CASSEWTGGQSPLHF
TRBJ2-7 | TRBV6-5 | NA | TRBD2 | TGTGCCAGCAGTTACGGAAGAGGGAGGGGTGCCTACGAGCAGTACTTC | CASSYGRGRGAYEQYF
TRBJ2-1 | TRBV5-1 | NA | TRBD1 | TGCGCCAGCAGCTTGGAGGGGGCTACGTACAATGAGCAGTTCTTC | CASSLEGATYNEQFF
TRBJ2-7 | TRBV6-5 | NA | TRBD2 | TGTGCCAGCAGTTACCCCCCGGGAGGGGAGCAGTACTTC | CASSYPPGGEQYF
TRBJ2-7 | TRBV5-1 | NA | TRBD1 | TGCGCCAGCAGCCTTGGGACAGGGGCCTACGAGCAGTACTTC | CASSLGTGAYEQYF
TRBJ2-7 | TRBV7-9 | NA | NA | TGTGCCAGCAGCTTAGCGCAGGGGAACTACGAGCGGCAGTACTTC | CASSLAQGNYERQYF
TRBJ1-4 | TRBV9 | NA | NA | TGTGCCAGCAGCGTAACCGGTAGAGCTAATGAAAAACTGTTTTTT | CASSVTGRANEKLFF
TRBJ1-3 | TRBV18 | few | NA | TGTGCCAGCTCAGAGGACAGTGGAAACACCATATATTTT | CASSEDSGNTIYF
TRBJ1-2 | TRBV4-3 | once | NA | TGCGCCAGCAGCCAAACAAACAGGGTTGGCTACACCTTC | CASSQTNRVGYTF
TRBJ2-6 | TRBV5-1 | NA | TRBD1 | TGCGCCAGCAGCATACAGGGGACTGGGGCCAACGTCCTGACTTTC | CASSIQGTGANVLTF
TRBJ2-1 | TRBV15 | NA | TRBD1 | TGTGCCACCAGCAAAGACAGGGGGAATCGTTTCTACAATGAGCAGTTCTTC | CATSKDRGNRFYNEQFF
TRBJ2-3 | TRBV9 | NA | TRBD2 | TGTGCCTCGGAAGCGGGAGGGGCAGATACGCAGTATTTT | CASEAGGADTQYF
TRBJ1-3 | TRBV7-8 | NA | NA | TGTGCCAGCAGCTTAGTTGGGGCCAGCTCTGGAAACACCATATATTTT | CASSLVGASSGNTIYF